A single sample is the source of the 6 T cell receptor beta chains below, sequenced in a study of early T cells in non-severe SARS-CoV-2 infection. TCRdb reprocessed the 5' RACE reads with MiXCR, giving one entry per CDR3 protein. Among 65,000 to 80,000 distinct CDR3 sequences listed, about 11% were seen once. Material: whole blood. The receptors stem from an adult who was a healthcare worker with PCR-confirmed SARS-CoV-2 infection or an uninfected control (not recorded which).

The V call is TRBV29-1, the J call TRBJ2-7, with a tentative D call TRBD1 (5 bases). The CDR3 covers 15 residues. With 1 base removed from V and 0 bases from J, the gap between germline ends came to 13 bases. CDR1 is SQVTM and CDR2 is ANQGSEA in the germline V gene. The CDR3 DNA sequence: TGCAGCGTTGAAGGCGACGGACACTTCTCCTACGAGCAGTACTTC. It encodes CSVEGDGHFSYEQYF.

This clonotype appeared many times. This chain uses TRBV5-1 with TRBJ2-7; 10 bases map to TRBD1. With 4 bases clipped from V and 5 bases from J, the junction kept 6 bases outside the gene matches. Germline values: CDR1 SGHRS, CDR2 YFSETQ. The CDR3 consists of 14 residues. CDR3 DNA sequence: TGCGCCAGCAGCCAGGGACAGGGGTGGGACGAGCAGTACTTC. The encoded protein is CASSQGQGWDEQYF.

This clonotype was recorded a few times. The chain recombines TRBV29-1 with TRBJ2-1; D unresolved. The length of the CDR3 is 13 residues. V was shortened by 7 bases and J by 7 bases, with 17 bases between the two germline ends. Looked up from germline, CDR1 is SQVTM and CDR2 is ANQGSEA. As DNA, the CDR3 is TGCAGCGCCAAGGGCCAGCTCAGGAATGAGCAGTTCTTC. Translation: CSAKGQLRNEQFF.

The table lists this clonotype with many counts. The chain combines TRBV4-3 with TRBJ2-1; D is perhaps TRBD1 (5 bases). Germline values: CDR1 LGHNA, CDR2 YSLEER. CDR3 size: 14 residues. V gave up 0 bases and J gave up 4 bases, with 7 bases separating them. CDR3 sequence: CASSQDTGYNEQFF. The CDR3 nucleotides are TGCGCCAGCAGCCAAGATACAGGATACAATGAGCAGTTCTTC.

V usage is TRBV5-1 and J usage is TRBJ2-7; the D call may be TRBD1 or TRBD2 (5 bases each). The V and J ends lost 0 bases and 6 bases respectively, with 10 bases between them. CDR3 length: 13 amino acids. Germline lookup yields CDR1 SGHRS and CDR2 YFSETQ. The CDR3, as DNA: TGCGCCAGCAGCTTGGGATCAGGGAGCGAGCAGTACTTC. Protein: CASSLGSGSEQYF. Using reference TRBV5-1 and TRBJ2-7 for the parts outside the CDR3, the full variable domain is KAGVTQTPRYLIKTRGQQVTLSCSPISGHRSVSWYQQTPGQGLQFLFEYFSETQRNKGNFPGRFSGRQFSNSRSEMNVSTLELGDSALYLCASSLGSGSEQYFGPGTRLTVT.

This clonotype occurred a few times. The chain links TRBV29-1 to TRBJ2-7; tentatively, D is TRBD1 (6 bases). The CDR3 spans 12 residues. Germline assignment: CDR1 SQVTM and CDR2 ANQGSEA. V dropped 8 bases and J dropped 0 bases, with 11 bases sitting between them. CDR3 sequence (DNA): TGCAGCCTCCGGGACAACTCCTACGAGCAGTACTTC. This translates into CSLRDNSYEQYF.